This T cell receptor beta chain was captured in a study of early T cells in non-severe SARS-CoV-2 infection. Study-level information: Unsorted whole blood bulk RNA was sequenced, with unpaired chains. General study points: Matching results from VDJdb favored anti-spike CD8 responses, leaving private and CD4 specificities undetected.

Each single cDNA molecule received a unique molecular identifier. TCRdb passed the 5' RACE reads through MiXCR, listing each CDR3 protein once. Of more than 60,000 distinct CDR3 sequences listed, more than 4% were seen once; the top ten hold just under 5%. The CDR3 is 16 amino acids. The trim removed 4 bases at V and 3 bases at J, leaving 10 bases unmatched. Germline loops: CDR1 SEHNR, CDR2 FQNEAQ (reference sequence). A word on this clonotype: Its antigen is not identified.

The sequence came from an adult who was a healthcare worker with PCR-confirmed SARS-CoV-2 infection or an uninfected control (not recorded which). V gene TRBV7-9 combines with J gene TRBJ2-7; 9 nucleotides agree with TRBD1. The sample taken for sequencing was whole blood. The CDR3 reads CASSSSAGTGHYEQYF. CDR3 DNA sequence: TGTGCCAGCAGCTCGTCTGCCGGGACAGGGCACTACGAGCAGTACTTC.